This T cell receptor (beta chain) was obtained from a study of read filtering for tumor transcriptome and immune sequencing. At the level of the study: Per sample, TCR-region reads ranged about 4 to 11 million by IR-seq, 85 to 1273 by RNA-seq. Findings and caveats of the study: Compared with RNA-seq, IR-seq gave much higher clonotype depth and reliability.

Details on this clonotype: The target antigen is unknown.

The library was built from roughly 400 ng RNA with molecular barcoded adaptors for alpha/delta and beta/gamma chains. TCRdb reprocessed the reads via MiXCR and lists one record per CDR3 protein. The sample shows 85,000 or so distinct CDR3 sequences, about 12% of them seen only once. The source is a donor at least 40 years old with multiple myeloma. The sequenced sample consisted of a population of CD138-negative cells sorted from bone marrow.

The CDR3 loop is CASSADLPGETQYF. CDR3 DNA: TGTGCCAGCAGCGCGGATCTTCCCGGGGAGACCCAGTACTTC. The J gene is TRBJ2-5, the V gene TRBV5-4, with D unresolved. Trimming removed 4 bases from V and 5 bases from J, with 15 bases in between. This CDR3 region has 14 residues. CDR1 is SGHNT and CDR2 is YYREEE in the germline V gene (reference sequence).